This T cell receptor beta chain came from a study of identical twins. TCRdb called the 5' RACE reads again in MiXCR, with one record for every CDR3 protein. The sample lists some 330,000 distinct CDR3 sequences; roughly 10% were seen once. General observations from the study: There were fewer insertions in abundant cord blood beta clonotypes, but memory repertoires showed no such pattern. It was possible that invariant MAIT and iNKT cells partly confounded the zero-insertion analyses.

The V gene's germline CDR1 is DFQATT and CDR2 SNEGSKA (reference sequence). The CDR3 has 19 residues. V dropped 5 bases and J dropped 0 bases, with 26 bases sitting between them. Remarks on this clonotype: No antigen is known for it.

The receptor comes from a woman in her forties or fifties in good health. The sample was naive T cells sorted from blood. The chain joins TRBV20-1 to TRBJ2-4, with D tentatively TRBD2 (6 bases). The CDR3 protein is CSALLYGRPSPIAKNIQYF. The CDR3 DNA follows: TGCAGTGCTCTTCTCTACGGGAGACCCTCACCCATAGCCAAAAACATTCAGTACTTC.